The 9 T cell receptor beta chains listed next were all sequenced from one sample in a study of human T cells and chemical hapten exposure. TCRdb re-called the RACE reads with MiXCR, one entry per CDR3 protein. Of around 300,000 distinct CDR3 sequences in the sample, approximately 5% were seen once. Time point of the sample: pre-sensitization, week 0. Treatment meaning: therapeutic diphenylcyclopropenone sensitization with weekly scalp DPC. The specimen comprised whole blood, sampled in connection with sensitization to the hapten diphenylcyclopropenone (DPC). The receptors derive from a young woman with alopecia areata. Some clones in this sample may be carry-over from other donors' samples.

J is TRBJ2-5 and V is TRBV11-1; the D gene is possibly TRBD1 (6 bases). V was trimmed by 5 bases and J by 4 bases, leaving 17 bases between them. Per the germline V gene, CDR1 is SGHAT and CDR2 is FQDESV (reference sequence). This CDR3 is 15 amino acids long. CDR3 protein: CASSAGPWGPETQYF. CDR3 DNA sequence: TGTGCCAGCAGCGCAGGCCCGTGGGGGCCAGAGACCCAGTACTTC.

This clonotype was seen a handful of times. The chain joins TRBV27 to TRBJ1-1; 8 bases map to TRBD1. This CDR3 comprises 14 residues. The junction had 13 bases not matched to a gene; V was cut back by 5 bases and J by 11 bases. Per the germline V gene, CDR1 is MNHEY and CDR2 is SMNVEV (reference sequence). The CDR3 nucleotides are TGTGCCAGCAGTCGGCAGGGGGCTCGTTTGGAGGCTTTCTTT. As protein: CASSRQGARLEAFF.

This clonotype was counted ten times or more. The rearrangement joins TRBV12-3 or TRBV12-4 to TRBJ1-1; D gene uncertain. The CDR3 length is 10 residues. V was clipped by 8 bases and J by 3 bases, with 4 bases between them. CDR3 DNA: TGTGCCAGCGGGTACACTGAAGCTTTCTTT. Residues: CASGYTEAFF.

This clonotype was seen at least ten times. The chain couples TRBV4-3 to TRBJ2-5, with D possibly TRBD1 on 5 matching bases. CDR3 length equals 17 residues. V was pared by 0 bases and J by 2 bases, with 16 bases between. Germline V CDR1 and CDR2: LGHNA, YSLEER. The CDR3 DNA is TGCGCCAGCAGCCAAGATACCCCAAGGGGTGCGCAAGAGACCCAGTACTTC. Its translation: CASSQDTPRGAQETQYF.

This clonotype was seen ten or more times. The chain couples TRBV5-5 to TRBJ1-4, with a tentative D call TRBD1 (5 bases). Trimming took off 0 bases at V and 6 bases at J, with 21 bases between the two ends. Germline V gene sequence: CDR1 SGHKS, CDR2 YYEKEE (reference sequence). There are 18 residues in the CDR3. CDR3 nucleotide sequence: TGTGCCAGCAGCTTGGATGGGAGTTGGGGGATTCGGGATGAAAAACTGTTTTTT. It codes for CASSLDGSWGIRDEKLFF.

Comments on this clonotype: A much larger clone differs by one base, so this may be a read error. The chain employs TRBV28 and TRBJ1-2; D perhaps matches TRBD1 (5 bases). V lost 5 bases, J lost 7 bases, and 23 bases lay in between. Looked up from germline, CDR1 is MDHEN and CDR2 is SYDVKM. This CDR3 region has 16 residues. The DNA for the CDR3 is TGTGCCAGCAGTCCACTGCAGGGACCTAATCACTGTGGCTACACCTTC. This codes for CASSPLQGPNHCGYTF.

This clonotype occurred a few times. This rearrangement joins TRBV5-1 to TRBJ1-1; D perhaps matches TRBD1 (6 bases). The V end lost 4 bases, the J end lost 5 bases, and 9 bases lay between the germline ends. This CDR3 is 12 amino acids long. The V gene's germline CDR1 is SGHRS and CDR2 YFSETQ. CDR3 sequence (DNA): TGCGCCAGCAGCAATCAGGGGACTGAAGCTTTCTTT. Translating it yields CASSNQGTEAFF.

The chain couples TRBV19 to TRBJ2-7, with 10 positions matching TRBD2. CDR1 and CDR2 (germline): LNHDA, SQIVND (reference sequence). The CDR3 consists of 15 residues. J gave up 2 bases and V 5 bases, and 6 bases lay outside the gene matches. Written as DNA, the CDR3 is TGTGCCAGTAGTTCTCAGCGGGGGGGCACCTACGAGCAGTACTTC. It specifies CASSSQRGGTYEQYF.

The chain employs TRBV27 and TRBJ1-1; D possibly corresponds to TRBD1 (5 bases). The V gene lost 2 bases and the J gene lost 2 bases, with 6 bases spanning the gap. The CDR3 sequence is 13 residues long. The germline gives CDR1 MNHEY, CDR2 SMNVEV (reference sequence). The CDR3 region has the DNA TGTGCCAGCAGTTTAGGACACAACACTGAAGCTTTCTTT. Its protein is CASSLGHNTEAFF.